This T cell receptor (beta chain) was documented in a study of spatial heterogeneity in lung cancer. From the 5' RACE reads, TCRdb called clonotypes with MiXCR, one entry per CDR3 protein. This sample yields approximately 24,000 distinct CDR3 sequences, of which approximately 4.8% are seen a single time; 4.5% to 6.5% belongs to the top ten. Stated time point: sample taken at primary tumor resection. From tumor, nontumor lung or frozen PBMC, whole RNA was taken unsorted for sequencing. This clonotype was recorded many times. CDR1 is SQVTM, CDR2 ANQGSEA, per germline. The CDR3 contains 12 residues. V lost 6 bases and J 4 bases, leaving 12 bases between the germline ends.

The sequencing here drew on PBMCs, taken at surgery. The sequence came from a male donor with early-stage non-small cell lung cancer. The chain carries TRBV29-1 and TRBJ2-5; D remains ambiguous. DNA for the CDR3: TGCAGCGTCGGCCCTCCCCCAGAGACCCAGTACTTC. Translating it yields CSVGPPPETQYF.